This passage covers 30 T cell receptor beta chains from one sample sequenced in a study of chemoradiotherapy in HPV16-positive cancers. Only in-frame clones appear in the TCRdb table, and some are missing; sequencing was by immunoSEQ multiplex PCR. The sample includes about 11,000 clones, roughly 70% of them seen just once. Specimen collection occurred from a patient who underwent chemoradiotherapy. The source of these receptors is a human donor with HPV-associated anogenital cancer.

The chain recombines TRBV5-1 with TRBJ1-4, with D tentatively TRBD1 (6 bases). The CDR3 runs to 14 residues. V was clipped by 1 base and J by 8 bases, with 12 bases between them. CDR1 is SGHRS, CDR2 YFSETQ, per germline. CDR3 in amino acids: CASSLFQGQEKLFF. For the CDR3, the DNA is TGCGCCAGCAGCTTGTTTCAGGGGCAAGAAAAACTGTTTTTT.

With respect to this clone: One end of the junction varies from germline; a read error may be responsible. The chain carries TRBV7-7 and TRBJ2-2; D is uncertain. The CDR3 runs 14 residues. The germline CDR1 and CDR2 sequences are SSHAT and FNYEAQ (reference sequence). DNA for the CDR3: TGTGCTAGCAGCTTAGTCGGGAACACCGGGGAGCTGTTTTTT. Its translation is CASSLVGNTGELFF.

The gene calls are TRBV7-9 and TRBJ1-2, with 10 bases aligning to TRBD1. The length of the CDR3 is 14 residues. The V and J ends lost 5 bases and 6 bases, in that order; junction bases with no gene match: 6. Germline V gives CDR1 SEHNR, CDR2 FQNEAQ (reference sequence). Here the CDR3 DNA reads TGTGCCAGCAGCGACCGGGACAGGGGTAATGGCTACACCTTC. Translating gives CASSDRDRGNGYTF.

The chain combines TRBV5-5 with TRBJ1-1; 7 bases fit TRBD1. V was clipped by 4 bases and J by 0 bases; unmatched bases: 6. This CDR3 is 15 amino acids long. CDR1 SGHKS and CDR2 YYEKEE come from the germline V gene (reference sequence). This chain's CDR3 is CASSPWDSLNTEAFF. CDR3 bases: TGTGCCAGCAGCCCCTGGGACAGCTTGAACACTGAAGCTTTCTTT.

The chain links TRBV2 to TRBJ2-4; no firm D call. The CDR3 consists of 13 residues. V lost 4 bases, J lost 6 bases, and 10 bases lay in between. Germline V lookup: CDR1 SNHLY, CDR2 FYNNEI. CDR3 protein: CASSVAARNIQYF. The CDR3 nucleotides are TGTGCCAGCAGTGTTGCAGCTAGAAACATTCAGTACTTC.

The chain carries TRBV7-8 and TRBJ1-1, with unresolved D. Trimming took off 0 bases at V and 3 bases at J, with 11 bases between the two ends. This CDR3 is built from 15 residues. Germline-derived CDR1 and CDR2 are SGHVS and FQNEAQ. For the CDR3, the DNA is TGTGCCAGCAGCTTAGCATCCTGGCCGGACACTGAAGCTTTCTTT. As protein: CASSLASWPDTEAFF. Supplemented by reference TRBV7-8 and TRBJ1-1, the full variable domain reads GAGVSQSPRYKVAKRGQDVALRCDPISGHVSLFWYQQALGQGPEFLTYFQNEAQLDKSGLPSDRFFAERPEGSVSTLKIQRTQQEDSAVYLCASSLASWPDTEAFFGQGTRLTVV.

The V and J genes are TRBV2 and TRBJ1-4; D ambiguous. The germline V and J ends were trimmed by 1 base and 8 bases, with 14 bases remaining between them. CDR1 is SNHLY and CDR2 is FYNNEI in the germline V gene. The CDR3 length is 15 residues. CDR3 amino acids: CASSEDSFREEKLFF. In nucleotides, the CDR3 is TGTGCCAGCAGTGAAGATTCATTTCGGGAAGAAAAACTGTTTTTT.

This rearrangement joins TRBV6-6 to TRBJ2-5, with D hard to call. The closer fit of TRBJ2-7 to the DNA end suggests the J call may be wrong. Germline V gene data show CDR1 as MNHNY and CDR2 as SVGAGI (reference sequence). The length of the CDR3 is 15 residues. The CDR3 DNA is TGTGCCAGCAGTTCTGAGTCTCCGAGCTCCTACGAGCAGTACTTC. Protein product: CASSSESPSSYEQYF.

This clone was found a few times. The V gene is TRBV28, the J gene TRBJ2-2, with 12 bases identical to TRBD2. The germline CDR1 and CDR2 sequences are MDHEN and SYDVKM. V shed 2 bases and J 6 bases; nucleotides not matched to a gene: 7. The CDR3 has 17 amino acids. The CDR3 spells CASSLRETSGRPGELFF. The CDR3 DNA sequence: TGTGCCAGCAGTTTAAGGGAGACTAGCGGGAGACCCGGGGAGCTGTTTTTT.

The V gene is TRBV14, the J gene TRBJ2-7; no definite D call. CDR3 size: 14 residues. Germline lookup yields CDR1 SGHDN and CDR2 FVKESK. The germline V and J ends were trimmed by 1 base and 3 bases, with 10 bases remaining between them. The CDR3 nucleotides are TGTGCCAGCAGCCAAGTTAGCAGAGACTACGAGCAGTACTTC. Translated: CASSQVSRDYEQYF.

This chain joins TRBV28 and TRBJ1-2, with 11 bases matching TRBD1. Germline V gene lookup returns CDR1 MDHEN and CDR2 SYDVKM. Losses at the gene ends were 3 bases for V and 4 bases for J; bases not matched to a gene: 7. This CDR3 has 16 amino acids. For the CDR3, the DNA is TGTGCCAGCAGTTTCCTGCGGGACAGGGGGACCTATGGCTACACCTTC. It translates to CASSFLRDRGTYGYTF.

For the CDR3, the DNA is TGCAGCGTTGTCCGGGGGACCTACAATGAGCAGTTCTTC. Amino acid sequence: CSVVRGTYNEQFF. This chain joins TRBV29-1 and TRBJ2-1; possibly TRBD2 for D (6 bases). Germline V gene lookup returns CDR1 SQVTM and CDR2 ANQGSEA. Deletions cut 4 bases from V and 2 bases from J, with 9 bases between. CDR3 length: 13 residues.

The rearrangement links TRBV5-1 to TRBJ2-2, with TRBD1 matching over 7 bases. The germline CDR1 and CDR2 sequences are SGHRS and YFSETQ. This CDR3 spans 16 amino acids. With 4 bases clipped from V and 1 base from J, the junction kept 7 bases outside the gene matches. The CDR3 DNA is TGCGCCAGCAGCCTACAGGGGTCGGGGAACACCGGGGAGCTGTTTTTT. Encoded protein: CASSLQGSGNTGELFF.

This clone showed up just a few times. This chain connects TRBV11-2 to TRBJ1-4, with 8 bases that match TRBD1. The CDR3 runs to 14 residues. Germline-derived CDR1 and CDR2 are SGHAT and FQNNGV. V lost 5 bases to trimming and J lost 4 bases; unmatched junction nucleotides: 3. Here the CDR3 reads CASSPGQVNEKLFF. The CDR3 DNA reads TGTGCCAGCAGCCCGGGACAGGTTAATGAAAAACTGTTTTTT.

This clone came up once. This rearrangement joins TRBV6-6 to TRBJ2-5, with 11 nucleotides matching TRBD2. Germline V CDR1 and CDR2: MNHNY, SVGAGI (reference sequence). CDR3 size: 15 residues. After removal of 6 bases from V and 4 bases from J, the junction contained 7 bases not matched to a gene. The CDR3 loop reads CASRPALAGGETQYF. The CDR3, as DNA: TGTGCCAGCAGACCCGCCCTAGCGGGAGGAGAGACCCAGTACTTC.

Only a few counts were recorded for this clone. The chain uses TRBV4-2 and TRBJ1-2; a possible D gene is TRBD1 (5 bases). The germline V and J ends were trimmed by 3 bases and 7 bases, with 15 bases remaining between them. The CDR3 length is 14 residues. Per the germline V gene, CDR1 is LGHNA and CDR2 is YNFKEQ. The CDR3 DNA reads TGTGCCAGCAGCCAGGGACGGGAACTGAGTGGCTACACCTTC. Amino acid sequence: CASSQGRELSGYTF.

The chain combines TRBV5-4 with TRBJ1-4, with 7 bases that match TRBD1. Unmatched junction bases numbered 1, after V lost 3 bases and J lost 2 bases. CDR1 and CDR2 from the germline V gene are SGHNT and YYREEE (reference sequence). The CDR3 length is 14 residues. CDR3 amino acids: CASSSGQTNEKLFF. DNA of the CDR3: TGTGCCAGCAGCTCGGGACAGACTAATGAAAAACTGTTTTTT. The variable domain in full, completed from reference TRBV5-4 and TRBJ1-4, reads ETGVTQSPTHLIKTRGQQVTLRCSSQSGHNTVSWYQQALGQGPQFIFQYYREEENGRGNFPPRFSGLQFPNYSSELNVNALELDDSALYLCASSSGQTNEKLFFGSGTQLSVL.

The chain couples TRBV6-1 to TRBJ2-1; D ambiguous. V lost 8 bases, J lost 8 bases, and 7 bases lay in between. From germline, CDR1 is MNHNS and CDR2 SASEGT. The CDR3 totals 10 residues. The CDR3 sequence: CASSIHEQFF. CDR3 DNA: TGTGCCAGCTCGATCCATGAGCAGTTCTTC.

The chain joins TRBV19 to TRBJ1-5, with 10 bases aligning to TRBD1. CDR1 and CDR2 from the germline V gene are LNHDA and SQIVND (reference sequence). Trimming took 4 bases from V and 5 from J; bases not matched to a gene: 8. The CDR3 has 16 amino acids. This CDR3 reads CASSTPRQGAYQPQHF. The CDR3 region has the DNA TGTGCCAGTAGTACCCCCCGACAGGGGGCTTATCAGCCCCAGCATTTT.

In this sample, this clone turned up once. The chain carries TRBV10-2 and TRBJ2-7, with 8 bases lining up with TRBD1. With 6 bases clipped from V and 4 bases from J, the junction kept 5 bases outside the gene matches. The CDR3 extends over 13 amino acids. Germline-derived CDR1 and CDR2 are WSHSY and SAAADI. The CDR3 protein is CASSQGAKYEQYF. For the CDR3, the DNA is TGCGCCAGCAGCCAGGGGGCAAAATACGAGCAGTACTTC.

The rearrangement uses TRBV18 and TRBJ2-1; 9 positions match TRBD1. After removal of 1 base from V and 9 bases from J, the junction contained 4 bases not matched to a gene. From germline, CDR1 is KGHSH and CDR2 LQKENI. This CDR3 is 14 amino acids long. CDR3 sequence (DNA): TGTGCCAGCTCACCACGGACAGGGGTAATTGAGCAGTTCTTC. It codes for CASSPRTGVIEQFF.

The chain uses TRBV25-1 and TRBJ2-3; a possible D gene is TRBD2 (6 bases). The germline V and J ends were trimmed by 6 bases and 1 base, with 14 bases remaining between them. The germline CDR1 and CDR2 sequences are MGHDK and SYGVNS. The CDR3 runs 15 residues. The CDR3 DNA sequence: TGTGCCAGCAGCTCCGTAGCGGACCGCACAGATACGCAGTATTTT. Its protein product is CASSSVADRTDTQYF. Using reference TRBV25-1 and TRBJ2-3 for the parts outside the CDR3, the full variable domain is EADIYQTPRYLVIGTGKKITLECSQTMGHDKMYWYQQDPGMELHLIHYSYGVNSTEKGDLSSESTVSRIRTEHFPLTLESARPSHTSQYLCASSSVADRTDTQYFGPGTRLTVL.

V gene TRBV5-4 combines with J gene TRBJ2-3, with 7 bases identical to TRBD1. The CDR3 is 14 amino acids. V gave up 1 base and J gave up 3 bases; unmatched junction bases: 2. Germline V gene lookup returns CDR1 SGHNT and CDR2 YYREEE (reference sequence). CDR3 in amino acids: CASSLSQGTDTQYF. CDR3 sequence (DNA): TGTGCCAGCAGCTTGTCACAGGGGACAGATACGCAGTATTTT.

The V gene is TRBV11-2, the J gene TRBJ2-7; D might be TRBD1 or TRBD2, each matching 5 bases. The CDR3 is 16 residues long. Deletions cut 4 bases from V and 2 bases from J, with 18 bases between. Germline CDR1 reads SGHAT; CDR2 reads FQNNGV. Written as DNA, the CDR3 is TGTGCCAGCAGCTCAGTTAGGGGACCTGGGGCCTACGAGCAGTACTTC. This codes for CASSSVRGPGAYEQYF.

This clone showed up just once. This rearrangement joins TRBV30 to TRBJ1-4; possible D gene TRBD1, 5 bases. The CDR3 sequence is 15 residues long. CDR1 and CDR2 from the germline V gene are GTSNPN and SVGIG (reference sequence). V lost 4 bases and J lost 8, with 20 bases in between. CDR3 protein: CAWTLQATEAEKLFF. CDR3 coding DNA: TGTGCCTGGACTCTACAGGCTACTGAGGCCGAAAAACTGTTTTTT. The full variable domain, in which reference TRBV30 and TRBJ1-4 provide the parts outside the CDR3, is SQTIHQWPATLVQPVGSPLSLECTVEGTSNPNLYWYRQAAGRGLQLLFYSVGIGQISSEVPQNLSASRPQDRQFILSSKKLLLSDSGFYLCAWTLQATEAEKLFFGSGTQLSVL.

This chain links TRBV28 with TRBJ2-1; 12 bases fit TRBD2. The length of the CDR3 is 16 residues. V shed 6 bases, J shed 7 bases, and the junction held 10 bases outside the gene matches. Germline CDR1 and CDR2: MDHEN and SYDVKM. CDR3 protein: CASSPPSGRALNEQFF. The CDR3 bases are TGTGCCAGCAGCCCTCCTAGCGGGAGGGCCTTGAATGAGCAGTTCTTC.

The rearrangement uses TRBV7-2 and TRBJ2-3, with a tentative D call TRBD2 (6 bases). The V and J ends lost 1 base and 6 bases respectively, with 11 bases between them. The germline V gene has CDR1 SGHTA and CDR2 FQGNSA. This CDR3 contains 14 residues. DNA for the CDR3: TGTGCCAGCAGCTTAGGCGCGGGATCGGATACGCAGTATTTT. Residues: CASSLGAGSDTQYF.

The chain uses TRBV28 and TRBJ1-5, with no clear D. V was pared by 5 bases and J by 10 bases, with 6 bases between. The germline gives CDR1 MDHEN, CDR2 SYDVKM. The CDR3 is made up of 10 amino acids. The CDR3 region has the DNA TGTGCCAGCAGTCTTCGCCCCCAGCATTTT. This gives the protein CASSLRPQHF.

This chain joins TRBV11-2 and TRBJ2-1, with 9 bases fitting TRBD1. CDR1 and CDR2 (germline): SGHAT, FQNNGV. V lost 5 bases, J lost 0 bases, and 2 bases stayed unmatched. CDR3 length equals 15 residues. The CDR3 region is CASSDRGSSYNEQFF. In DNA form, the CDR3 reads TGTGCCAGCAGCGACAGGGGGAGCTCCTACAATGAGCAGTTCTTC. Drawing the rest from reference TRBV11-2 and TRBJ2-1, the complete variable domain is EAGVAQSPRYKIIEKRQSVAFWCNPISGHATLYWYQQILGQGPKLLIQFQNNGVVDDSQLPKDRFSAERLKGVDSTLKIQPAKLEDSAVYLCASSDRGSSYNEQFFGPGTRLTVL.

The chain uses TRBV13 and TRBJ2-6, with D perhaps matching TRBD2 (5 bases). CDR1 PRHDT and CDR2 FYEKMQ come from the germline V gene (reference sequence). This CDR3 comprises 15 residues. V was cut by 0 bases and J by 3 bases, with 6 bases left in between. The CDR3 region is CASSLGGSGANVLTF. DNA for the CDR3: TGTGCCAGCAGCTTAGGGGGGAGTGGGGCCAACGTCCTGACTTTC.